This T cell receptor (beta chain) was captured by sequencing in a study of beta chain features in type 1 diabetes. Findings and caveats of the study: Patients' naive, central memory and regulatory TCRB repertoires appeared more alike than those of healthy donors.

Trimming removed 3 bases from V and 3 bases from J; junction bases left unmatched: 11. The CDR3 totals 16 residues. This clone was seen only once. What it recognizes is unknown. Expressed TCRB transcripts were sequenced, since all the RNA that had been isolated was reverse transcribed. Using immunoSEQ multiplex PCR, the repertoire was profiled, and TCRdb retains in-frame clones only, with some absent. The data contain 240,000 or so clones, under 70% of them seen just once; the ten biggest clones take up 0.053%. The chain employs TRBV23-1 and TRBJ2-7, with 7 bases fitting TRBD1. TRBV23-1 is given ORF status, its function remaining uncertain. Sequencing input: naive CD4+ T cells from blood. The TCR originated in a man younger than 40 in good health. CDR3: CASSHPSSGTDYEQYF. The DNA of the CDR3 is TGCGCCAGCAGTCATCCGTCCTCCGGGACAGACTACGAGCAGTACTTC.